This T cell receptor (beta chain) comes out of a study of CD8+CD57+ T cells in acquired aplastic anemia. The study, taken as a whole, reports: It was found that roughly 29 CD8+ CDR3 sequences were shared between patients and controls.

The V and J ends lost 4 bases and 8 bases respectively, with 11 bases between them. Germline V gene sequence: CDR1 LNHNV, CDR2 YYDKDF (reference sequence). CDR3 length equals 12 residues. This clonotype was recorded only once. The antigen remains unidentified. Genomic DNA acted as the template from which TCR beta VDJ combination and CDR3 sequence profiling were carried out. TCRdb reprocessed the reads with MiXCR, giving one entry per CDR3 protein. The sample lists 200,000 to 250,000 distinct CDR3 sequences, roughly 33% occurring once. The clonotype comes from a human donor in good health, serving as a control. Sequenced input: sorted CD4+, CD8+, or CD8+CD57+ T cells (not recorded which) from PBMCs. The chain couples TRBV15 to TRBJ1-2, with D maybe TRBD1 (5 bases). CDR3 DNA sequence: TGTGCCACCAGCACGGGGCCTTACGGCTACACCTTC. As protein: CATSTGPYGYTF.